Shown below are 20 T cell receptor beta chains from a single sample sequenced in a study of blood T cells in healthy people across ages. Through a sample-barcoded 5' primer and a J-beta primer mix, a second PCR was run for roughly 6 to 11 cycles. TCRdb re-called the 5' RACE reads with MiXCR, one entry per CDR3 protein. The profile shows some 640,000 distinct CDR3 sequences, less than 35% of them singletons. The sequenced sample consisted of blood. The receptor set was obtained from an elderly woman in good health.

About this clonotype: It may be a read error: a sequence one base away is much more abundant. V usage is TRBV29-1 and J usage is TRBJ2-1, with D possibly TRBD1 on 5 matching bases. The CDR3 runs to 13 residues. Germline CDR1 is SQVTM and CDR2 is ANQGSEA. V was shortened by 1 base and J by 7 bases, with 11 bases between the two germline ends. Here the CDR3 reads CSVEVGARNEQFF. The CDR3 nucleotides read TGCAGCGTTGAAGTAGGGGCGCGAAATGAGCAGTTCTTC.

In this sample, this clonotype turned up many times. This chain links TRBV30 with TRBJ2-7, with D perhaps matching TRBD2 (6 bases). The CDR3 extends over 11 amino acids. CDR1 is GTSNPN, CDR2 SVGIG, per germline (reference sequence). V lost 8 bases, J lost 2 bases, and 10 bases lay in between. This CDR3 is CAHGGTYEQYF. DNA for the CDR3: TGTGCCCATGGGGGGACCTACGAGCAGTACTTC.

This clonotype was found a few times. A single base separates this from a much larger clone, so it may be a read error. The CDR3 coding sequence is TGCGCCAGCAGCCCCGGAGGGGGAAACGGCAATGAGCAGTTCTTC. This sequence encodes CASSPGGGNGNEQFF. The chain recombines TRBV5-1 with TRBJ2-1; the D call may be TRBD1 or TRBD2 (6 bases each). CDR1 and CDR2 (germline): SGHRS, YFSETQ. CDR3 length: 15 amino acids. V was pared by 4 bases and J by 6 bases, with 17 bases between. Complete variable domain (other parts from reference TRBV5-1 and TRBJ2-1): KAGVTQTPRYLIKTRGQQVTLSCSPISGHRSVSWYQQTPGQGLQFLFEYFSETQRNKGNFPGRFSGRQFSNSRSEMNVSTLELGDSALYLCASSPGGGNGNEQFFGPGTRLTVL.

This clonotype was seen once. Possible read error: a much larger clone is one base away. The chain combines TRBV5-1 with TRBJ1-1; 7 bases are a match to TRBD1. Trimming removed 2 bases from V and 4 bases from J; junction bases left unmatched: 8. The CDR3 extends over 15 amino acids. Looked up from germline, CDR1 is SGHRS and CDR2 is YFSETQ. CDR3 in DNA: TGCGCCAGCAGCTTCAACAGGGGTAGGGGCACTGAAGCTTTCTTT. Amino acid sequence: CASSFNRGRGTEAFF.

This clonotype was recorded at least ten times. The rearrangement joins TRBV30 to TRBJ1-4; D unresolved. The CDR3 covers 13 residues. Germline V gives CDR1 GTSNPN, CDR2 SVGIG (reference sequence). The germline V and J ends were trimmed by 1 base and 7 bases, with 10 bases remaining between them. The CDR3 region is CAWSDSGGEKLFF. CDR3 sequence (DNA): TGTGCCTGGAGTGATTCGGGAGGTGAAAAACTGTTTTTT. The variable domain in full, completed from reference TRBV30 and TRBJ1-4, reads SQTIHQWPATLVQPVGSPLSLECTVEGTSNPNLYWYRQAAGRGLQLLFYSVGIGQISSEVPQNLSASRPQDRQFILSSKKLLLSDSGFYLCAWSDSGGEKLFFGSGTQLSVL.

V and J are TRBV29-1 and TRBJ2-1; 9 nucleotides line up with TRBD1. The CDR3 contains 14 residues. J was trimmed by 6 bases and V by 4 bases; bases with no gene match: 7. Germline loops: CDR1 SQVTM, CDR2 ANQGSEA. The CDR3 is CSVVVGTGTNEQFF. Here the CDR3 DNA reads TGCAGCGTTGTTGTTGGGACAGGGACCAATGAGCAGTTCTTC.

This clonotype was seen at least ten times. V usage is TRBV6-6 and J usage is TRBJ2-7; D remains ambiguous. The CDR3 loop spans 12 amino acids. V was clipped by 6 bases and J by 0 bases, with 6 bases between them. Per germline, CDR1 MNHNY and CDR2 SVGAGI (reference sequence). CDR3 sequence reads: CASRHNSYEQYF. For the CDR3, the DNA is TGTGCCAGCAGACATAACTCCTACGAGCAGTACTTC.

The V gene is TRBV12-3 or TRBV12-4, the J gene TRBJ1-1; D gene ambiguous. The CDR3 covers 14 residues. Deletions cut 2 bases from V and 2 bases from J, with 9 bases between. CDR3 region: CASSLKSANTEAFF. CDR3 sequence (DNA): TGTGCCAGCAGTTTAAAGTCAGCTAACACTGAAGCTTTCTTT.

This clonotype has only a few counts. The V and J genes are TRBV30 and TRBJ1-5; D possibly corresponds to TRBD1 (5 bases). The CDR3 totals 14 residues. Trimming left V 4 bases short and J 4 bases short, with 14 bases between. In germline, CDR1 is GTSNPN, CDR2 SVGIG (reference sequence). CDR3 nucleotide sequence: TGTGCCTGGAAAATGGACGGGGGGAATCAGCCCCAGCATTTT. The encoded protein is CAWKMDGGNQPQHF.

This chain uses TRBV25-1 with TRBJ1-1, with TRBD1 identical over 7 bases. The CDR3 is 14 amino acids. The V gene's germline CDR1 is MGHDK and CDR2 SYGVNS. J lost 1 base, V lost 7 bases, and 6 bases had no gene match. The CDR3 spells CASNKGAGNTEAFF. The CDR3 DNA is TGTGCCAGCAATAAGGGGGCGGGGAACACTGAAGCTTTCTTT.

This clonotype was observed many times. This sequence joins TRBV5-1 and TRBJ2-5; 8 nucleotides align to TRBD1. Germline values: CDR1 SGHRS, CDR2 YFSETQ. The V gene end was trimmed by 7 bases and the J gene end by 5 bases; junction bases not matched to a gene: 10. CDR3 length: 14 residues. The CDR3, as DNA: TGCGCCAGCCGCCGGACAGGGACCCAGGAGACCCAGTACTTC. Translated: CASRRTGTQETQYF.

This clonotype was recorded at least ten times. The junction and the germline gene differ at one end; a read error may be behind it. The CDR3 loop reads CASSPAPNYGYTF. For the CDR3, the DNA is TGTGCCAGCAGCCCTGCACCGAACTACGGCTACACCTTC. The chain employs TRBV7-3 and TRBJ1-2; no clear D. Germline loops: CDR1 SGHTA, CDR2 FQGTGA. This CDR3 has 13 amino acids.

This clonotype has a count of ten or more. The V and J genes are TRBV6-1 and TRBJ2-5; D ambiguous. The germline V gene has CDR1 MNHNS and CDR2 SASEGT. V lost 3 bases and J 9 bases, leaving 11 bases between the germline ends. The CDR3 length is 12 residues. The CDR3, as DNA: TGTGCCAGCAGTGAGCAGGCCACGTCCCAGTACTTC. Protein: CASSEQATSQYF.

This clonotype was picked up many times. This sequence joins TRBV6-1 and TRBJ2-1, with D perhaps TRBD2 (5 bases). Trimming removed 2 bases from V and 7 bases from J, with 6 bases in between. The CDR3 has 12 amino acids. From germline, CDR1 is MNHNS and CDR2 SASEGT. The CDR3 sequence is CASSETGNEQFF. In DNA form, the CDR3 reads TGTGCCAGCAGTGAAACGGGAAATGAGCAGTTCTTC.

There are many counts of this clonotype. The chain is built from TRBV14 and TRBJ2-1, with D uncertain. Germline V gives CDR1 SGHDN, CDR2 FVKESK. V lost 2 bases to trimming and J lost 3 bases, with 14 bases between them. The CDR3 has 16 residues. The CDR3 nucleotides are TGTGCCAGCAGCCAAATCGGAACGAGGTACTACAATGAGCAGTTCTTC. This encodes CASSQIGTRYYNEQFF.

The genes are TRBV3-1 and TRBJ1-2, with a weak D call TRBD1 (5 bases). This CDR3 region has 14 residues. In germline, CDR1 is LGHDT, CDR2 YNNKEL (reference sequence). Trimming pared 4 bases from V and 4 bases from J, leaving 13 bases between. CDR3 loop: CASSRTGETYGYTF. Written as DNA, the CDR3 is TGTGCCAGCAGCCGGACGGGGGAGACCTATGGCTACACCTTC.

This clonotype was observed once. The rearrangement joins TRBV9 to TRBJ1-1; the D is unclear. The CDR3 has 13 residues. Deletions cut 4 bases from V and 5 bases from J, with 12 bases between. The germline CDR1 and CDR2 sequences are SGDLS and YYNGEE. The CDR3 DNA follows: TGTGCCAGCAGCCTCACGCCGGAAACTGAAGCTTTCTTT. Protein sequence: CASSLTPETEAFF. Filled out from reference TRBV9 and TRBJ1-1, the complete variable domain reads DSGVTQTPKHLITATGQRVTLRCSPRSGDLSVYWYQQSLDQGLQFLIQYYNGEERAKGNILERFSAQQFPDLHSELNLSSLELGDSALYFCASSLTPETEAFFGQGTRLTVV.

This clonotype was counted only a few times. Being one base from a much bigger clone, this may be a read error. The chain has TRBV3-1 and TRBJ2-7; TRBD1 is a possible D gene (6 bases). The end of the DNA fits TRBJ2-5 better, so the J call may be wrong. From germline, CDR1 is LGHDT and CDR2 YNNKEL (reference sequence). The CDR3 is made up of 15 amino acids. The CDR3 region is CASGQDLHRAETQYF. Here the CDR3 DNA reads TGTGCCAGCGGCCAAGATCTACACAGGGCAGAGACCCAGTACTTC.

The chain carries TRBV7-8 and TRBJ1-4, with 10 bases that match TRBD1. This CDR3 has 16 residues. CDR1 and CDR2 from the germline V gene are SGHVS and FQNEAQ. V gave up 2 bases and J gave up 6 bases; unmatched junction bases: 6. Here the CDR3 reads CASSLTGGQGDEKLFF. Written as DNA, the CDR3 is TGTGCCAGCAGCTTAACAGGCGGACAGGGGGATGAAAAACTGTTTTTT. The entire variable domain, with the rest obtained from reference TRBV7-8 and TRBJ1-4, is as follows: GAGVSQSPRYKVAKRGQDVALRCDPISGHVSLFWYQQALGQGPEFLTYFQNEAQLDKSGLPSDRFFAERPEGSVSTLKIQRTQQEDSAVYLCASSLTGGQGDEKLFFGSGTQLSVL.

This clonotype was found many times. This chain connects TRBV7-6 to TRBJ2-7, with 11 bases aligning to TRBD1. The CDR3 is 15 residues long. V trimming: 5 bases; J trimming: 2 bases; junction bases outside the gene matches: 5. Germline lookup yields CDR1 SGHVS and CDR2 FNYEAQ. Here the CDR3 DNA reads TGTGCCAGCAGCCTGGACAGGGGGCCAACCTACGAGCAGTACTTC. Its translation: CASSLDRGPTYEQYF.